This TCR beta chain was identified during a study of PD-L1 blockade in urothelial cancer. Here immunoSEQ multiplex PCR was the method, and the copy in TCRdb shows in-frame clones only, minus some. This sample has around 100,000 clones, with 90% found just once. The J segment lost 8 bases and the V segment lost 6 bases, leaving 8 bases of the junction unmatched. CDR1 and CDR2 from the germline V gene are MDHEN and SYDVKM. The CDR3 length is 14 residues. The time point denotes: pretreatment peripheral blood. V usage is TRBV28 and J usage is TRBJ1-4; TRBD1 aligns across 8 bases. The TCR sequence derives from a man aged 60-69 years with urothelial cancer. The starting material was PBMCs, obtained around atezolizumab (anti-PD-L1) treatment. The CDR3 region has the DNA TGTGCCAGCAGGACAGGGGTCGGTAACGAAAAACTGTTTTTT. It specifies CASRTGVGNEKLFF.